Presented here are 23 T cell receptor beta chains from one specimen sequenced in a study of OX40 agonist ivuxolimab in advanced cancers. The method was immunoSEQ multiplex PCR; TCRdb's version includes in-frame clones alone and lacks a portion of them. The sample contains roughly 46,000 clones, around 80% of which appear only once. Sequences were derived from CD4+ or CD8+ T cells sorted from blood, sampled in a trial of the OX40 agonist ivuxolimab. These receptors all come from an adult with an advanced solid tumor such as melanoma, head and neck, liver or kidney cancer.

The chain recombines TRBV6-1 with TRBJ2-5; 8 bases fit TRBD2. V gave up 3 bases and J gave up 4 bases; unmatched junction bases: 16. Germline lookup yields CDR1 MNHNS and CDR2 SASEGT. The CDR3 covers 18 residues. CDR3 loop: CASSEEVSGNGKRETQYF. DNA of the CDR3: TGTGCCAGCAGTGAGGAGGTTAGCGGGAATGGAAAGAGAGAGACCCAGTACTTC.

The sample holds a few counts of this clone. The V gene is TRBV6-5, the J gene TRBJ1-5; D is undetermined. Germline-derived CDR1 and CDR2 are MNHEY and SVGAGI. Trimming shortened V by 0 bases and J by 3 bases, and 3 bases separated the two germline ends. There are 13 residues in the CDR3. CDR3 nucleotides: TGTGCCAGCAGTTACTCGTACAATCAGCCCCAGCATTTT. This gives the protein CASSYSYNQPQHF.

The chain recombines TRBV7-2 with TRBJ2-1; tentative D call: TRBD1 (6 bases). The CDR3 spans 15 residues. V was clipped by 6 bases and J by 5 bases, with 17 bases between them. CDR1 and CDR2 (germline): SGHTA, FQGNSA. CDR3 sequence (DNA): TGTGCCAGCAGACGGGACACCTCTTTCGACAATGAGCAGTTCTTC. Translated: CASRRDTSFDNEQFF.

The chain combines TRBV7-9 with TRBJ1-1; D is possibly TRBD1 (6 bases). Trimming cost V 5 bases and J 12 bases, with 22 bases left between them. Germline loops: CDR1 SEHNR, CDR2 FQNEAQ (reference sequence). This CDR3 has 14 amino acids. The CDR3 here is CASSPDLRGFPPFF. CDR3 in DNA: TGTGCCAGCAGCCCCGACCTCAGGGGATTCCCCCCTTTCTTT. The complete variable domain, with remaining parts taken from reference TRBV7-9 and TRBJ1-1, reads DTGVSQNPRHKITKRGQNVTFRCDPISEHNRLYWYRQTLGQGPEFLTYFQNEAQLEKSRLLSDRFSAERPKGSFSTLEIQRTEQGDSAMYLCASSPDLRGFPPFFGQGTRLTVV.

This rearrangement joins TRBV7-9 to TRBJ2-1, with TRBD1 matching over 8 bases. From germline, CDR1 is SEHNR and CDR2 FQNEAQ (reference sequence). The ends lost 4 bases at V and 5 bases at J; junction bases unmatched: 10. The CDR3 has 16 residues. The CDR3 coding sequence is TGTGCCAGCAGCTCTTCTCGGGACAGGCGACACAATGAGCAGTTCTTC. Translated: CASSSSRDRRHNEQFF.

The sample holds one count of this clone. The chain is built from TRBV4-3 and TRBJ1-3, with D perhaps matching TRBD1 (6 bases). The germline V gene has CDR1 LGHNA and CDR2 YSLEER. V was pared by 0 bases and J by 4 bases, with 7 bases between. The CDR3 loop spans 14 amino acids. As DNA, the CDR3 is TGCGCCAGCAGCCAAGAGGGGACAGGAAACACCATATATTTT. Translating it yields CASSQEGTGNTIYF.

The chain links TRBV6-1 to TRBJ1-5, with D unresolved. This CDR3 has 12 amino acids. Germline values: CDR1 MNHNS, CDR2 SASEGT. Trimming shortened V by 1 base and J by 7 bases, and 5 bases separated the two germline ends. The CDR3 DNA reads TGTGCCAGCAGTGAAGGGAGGCAGCCCCAGCATTTT. Residues: CASSEGRQPQHF.

The rearrangement uses TRBV15 and TRBJ2-7; no reliable D call. CDR3 length: 13 amino acids. The V end was cut by 0 bases, the J end by 3 bases, with 6 bases between. Germline CDR1 and CDR2: LNHNV and YYDKDF (reference sequence). The CDR3 bases are TGTGCCACCAGCAGAGATTTCGGCTACGAGCAGTACTTC. Protein sequence: CATSRDFGYEQYF.

This chain links TRBV11-3 with TRBJ1-1; D gene uncertain. Germline CDR1 is SGHNT and CDR2 is YENEEA. This CDR3 spans 13 amino acids. Trimming took 3 bases from V and 6 from J, leaving 11 bases between them. CDR3 region: CASSFPGSPEAFF. CDR3 nucleotide sequence: TGTGCCAGCAGCTTCCCAGGCAGTCCTGAAGCTTTCTTT. Filled out from reference TRBV11-3 and TRBJ1-1, the complete variable domain reads EAGVVQSPRYKIIEKKQPVAFWCNPISGHNTLYWYLQNLGQGPELLIRYENEEAVDDSQLPKDRFSAERLKGVDSTLKIQPAELGDSAVYLCASSFPGSPEAFFGQGTRLTVV.

This chain joins TRBV14 and TRBJ1-1; a possible D gene is TRBD1 (5 bases). The germline V and J ends were trimmed by 2 bases and 1 base, with 11 bases remaining between them. CDR3 size: 15 residues. Germline values: CDR1 SGHDN, CDR2 FVKESK. CDR3 sequence reads: CASSQFQGWNTEAFF. The CDR3 DNA reads TGTGCCAGCAGCCAATTTCAGGGATGGAACACTGAAGCTTTCTTT.

The table lists this clone with a count of one. In DNA form, the CDR3 reads TGTGCCAGCAGTCCAAATCGGGCCCCTGGCGAGCAGTACTTC. Its translation is CASSPNRAPGEQYF. The chain carries TRBV27 and TRBJ2-7, with D unclear. CDR1 is MNHEY, CDR2 SMNVEV, per germline (reference sequence). The CDR3 spans 14 residues. Trimming shortened V by 5 bases and J by 6 bases, and 17 bases separated the two germline ends.

V gene TRBV2 combines with J gene TRBJ1-5; no firm D call. Germline CDR1 SNHLY, CDR2 FYNNEI. The ends were cut back, 2 bases at V and 11 bases at J, with 16 bases in the middle. This CDR3 is 14 amino acids long. DNA of the CDR3: TGTGCCAGCAGTGAAAGTTCAACGCCCGCGTCCCAGCATTTT. Translating it yields CASSESSTPASQHF.

The chain has TRBV7-9 and TRBJ2-3; 14 bases are shared with TRBD2. The length of the CDR3 is 15 residues. CDR1 and CDR2 from the germline V gene are SEHNR and FQNEAQ (reference sequence). The V gene end was trimmed by 1 base and the J gene end by 6 bases; junction bases not matched to a gene: 0. In DNA form, the CDR3 reads TGTGCCAGCAGCTTAGGACTAGCGGGGGGGGATACGCAGTATTTT. It encodes CASSLGLAGGDTQYF.

The genes are TRBV7-8 and TRBJ2-1, with no clear D. V dropped 3 bases and J dropped 8 bases, with 11 bases sitting between them. This CDR3 is 13 amino acids long. Germline values: CDR1 SGHVS, CDR2 FQNEAQ. The CDR3 DNA is TGTGCCAGCAGCTTTAGTGTACCCGATGAGCAGTTCTTC. Its protein is CASSFSVPDEQFF.

The chain couples TRBV7-6 to TRBJ2-7, with D maybe TRBD2 (5 bases). Germline CDR1 SGHVS, CDR2 FNYEAQ. The CDR3 runs 14 residues. The V end was cut by 1 base, the J end by 3 bases, with 10 bases between. The CDR3 DNA reads TGTGCCAGCAGCTTAGGGACTGGACTCTACGAGCAGTACTTC. Its protein product is CASSLGTGLYEQYF.

The genes are TRBV7-2 and TRBJ2-7; 7 bases are a match to TRBD2. J gave up 3 bases and V 5 bases, and 10 bases lay outside the gene matches. Germline CDR1 reads SGHTA; CDR2 reads FQGNSA. CDR3 length: 15 residues. CDR3 in amino acids: CASSPHSGALYEQYF. The CDR3 bases are TGTGCCAGCAGCCCGCACAGCGGGGCCCTCTACGAGCAGTACTTC.

This clone was counted a single time. The chain couples TRBV23-1 to TRBJ1-6, with D hard to call. TRBV23-1 is recorded as an ORF, its role being uncertain. Trimming removed 7 bases at V and 10 bases at J, with 20 bases between. This CDR3 comprises 15 residues. CDR3 sequence reads: CASTRRPDPPSPLHF. The DNA of the CDR3 is TGCGCCAGCACCAGGCGGCCGGATCCCCCCTCACCCCTCCACTTT.

This clone appeared once. The chain joins TRBV19 to TRBJ1-1; TRBD1 is a possible D gene (6 bases). V lost 5 bases to trimming and J lost 0 bases, with 19 bases between them. The CDR3 is 17 residues long. Looked up from germline, CDR1 is LNHDA and CDR2 is SQIVND (reference sequence). CDR3 DNA: TGTGCCAGTAGTTTAACAGGGTCCCCTCTCATGAACACTGAAGCTTTCTTT. Amino acids: CASSLTGSPLMNTEAFF.

The gene calls are TRBV7-7 and TRBJ1-5; 11 nucleotides match TRBD1. Germline V lookup: CDR1 SSHAT, CDR2 FNYEAQ (reference sequence). Trimming at V came to 10 bases and at J to 2 bases, leaving 19 bases not matched to a gene. This CDR3 has 19 amino acids. CDR3 loop: CATRPPGQGEPEGNQPQHF. CDR3 sequence (DNA): TGTGCCACCAGACCCCCGGGACAGGGGGAGCCCGAGGGCAATCAGCCCCAGCATTTT.

The CDR3 bases are TGTGCCAGCAGCCAAGATTGGGGGGGGGCGAACAATGAGCAGTTCTTC. Translated: CASSQDWGGANNEQFF. The rearrangement links TRBV4-2 to TRBJ2-1; maybe TRBD2 (7 bases). The germline gives CDR1 LGHNA, CDR2 YNFKEQ. The CDR3 is 16 amino acids. Trimming cost V 0 bases and J 5 bases, with 14 bases left between them.

The chain uses TRBV6-5 and TRBJ2-1; possibly TRBD2 for D (6 bases). The V gene's germline CDR1 is MNHEY and CDR2 SVGAGI. The CDR3 runs to 14 residues. The ends were cut back, 8 bases at V and 6 bases at J, with 17 bases in the middle. The CDR3 region has the DNA TGTGCCAGCCTATCTCCCGGGAGAATCAATGAGCAGTTCTTC. This sequence encodes CASLSPGRINEQFF.

As concerns this clone: One end of the junction varies from germline; a read error may be responsible. The V and J genes are TRBV5-1 and TRBJ2-7; maybe TRBD1 (6 bases). This CDR3 is 13 amino acids long. Germline CDR1 SGHRS, CDR2 YFSETQ. As DNA, the CDR3 is TGTGCCAGCAGCCCGGGACACAACTACGAGCAGTACTTC. It codes for CASSPGHNYEQYF.

Note on this clone: The junction differs from germline at one of its ends, possibly a read error. The J gene is TRBJ2-3, the V gene TRBV23-1; D is tentatively TRBD1 or TRBD2 (7 bases each). TRBV23-1 qualifies as an ORF whose function is uncertain. The CDR3 consists of 9 residues. The DNA of the CDR3 is TGCGCCAGCTCCCCAGGGGGGGATTTT. Encoded protein: CASSPGGDF.